The clone carrying this T cell receptor beta chain was seen a handful of times. This sample stems from a study of T-cell reconstitution after alpha-beta-depleted transplantation in children. Trimming took 1 base from V and 0 from J; bases not matched to a gene: 15. Germline V gene lookup returns CDR1 SGHTA and CDR2 FQGNSA. CDR3 length: 20 amino acids. During its preparation, the TCRbeta library received unique molecular identifiers. Each CDR3 protein gets one entry after TCRdb re-called the PCR reads with MiXCR. The data show hundreds of thousands of distinct CDR3 sequences, roughly a tenth seen once.

The material sequenced was PBMCs from the stem cell graft donor, taken from the stem cell graft. The genes are TRBV7-2 and TRBJ1-5, with 7 bases identical to TRBD1. This receptor was taken from a human donor who donated a stem cell graft to a child with acute myeloid leukemia. The CDR3 sequence is CASSLGLGGPVWNSNQPQHF. DNA of the CDR3: TGTGCCAGCAGCTTAGGGCTAGGGGGCCCCGTATGGAATAGCAATCAGCCCCAGCATTTT.